This T cell receptor beta chain was sequenced for a study of CXCR3-negative and CXCR3-positive naive CD8 T cells. The CDR3 totals 15 residues. Germline CDR1 is SGHNT and CDR2 is YENEEA. Comment on this clonotype: The target antigen is unknown.

Study-wide results and limits: Sequencing showed both naive subsets with comparably high diversity, and memory CD8+ cells much lower. CXCR3 expression partially decreased after cryopreservation; most assays used fresh PBMCs. The study found more hydrophobic TRB CDR3s in CXCR3-positive naive cells than in CXCR3-negative naive cells. Because surface CD5 did not distinguish the naive subsets, TCR strength was inferred from TRB CDR3 properties.

cDNA libraries for TRB were generated by 5' RACE incorporating UMI labels. TCRdb reprocessed the 5' RACE reads, keeping one entry per CDR3 protein, no DNA. The clone table shows 50,000 to 65,000 distinct CDR3 sequences, with the ten largest holding 0.7% to 0.95%. The origin of this receptor is a human donor in good health. Some clones in this sample may be carry-over from other donors' samples. The specimen was naive CXCR3+ CD8+ T cells from blood. Subset: CD45RO-CCR7+CD27+CD95- naive CD8+ T cells expressing CXCR3 (TNR3+). The chain combines TRBV11-3 with TRBJ2-7; TCRdb lists TRBD1, though no DNA is available to test this call. This CDR3 reads CASSLGGGGSYEQYF.